This TCR beta chain emerged from a study of regulatory T cells in long-lasting Graves disease. iRepertoire HTBI primers and Arm-PCR of CDR3 regions built TCR beta libraries. From the multiplex PCR reads, TCRdb called clonotypes with MiXCR, one entry per CDR3 protein. The repertoire includes roughly 410,000 distinct CDR3 sequences, approximately 15% of them detected once, and about 7.6% sits in the top ten. Regarding this clonotype: One end of the junction does not line up with germline, which may come from a read error.

This sample's time point: newly diagnosed GD, antithyroid drugs for less than 3 months. Scientists built the TCR library using RNA that was extracted from PBMCs. Patient provenance is recorded as an endocrinology department in Xi'an, China. Per the germline V gene, CDR1 is SEHNR and CDR2 is FQNEAQ (reference sequence). The CDR3 is 15 residues long. These data were also filed under a second study, of T cells in Graves' hyperthyroidism and ophthalmopathy. That work contributes: Aged 18 to 65, the patients had hyperthyroidism that was newly diagnosed and had lasted under 2 months.

The receptor was derived from a woman between 40 and 55 years old with Graves disease. The sample here was peripheral blood mononuclear cells (PBMCs), taken at new diagnosis, from a patient treated with antithyroid drugs. The chain carries TRBV7-9 and TRBJ2-3, with 8 bases that match TRBD2. The CDR3 sequence is CVSSFLSGSKDTQYF. The CDR3 DNA sequence: TGTGTCAGCAGCTTTCTGAGCGGGAGTAAAGATACGCAGTATTTT.